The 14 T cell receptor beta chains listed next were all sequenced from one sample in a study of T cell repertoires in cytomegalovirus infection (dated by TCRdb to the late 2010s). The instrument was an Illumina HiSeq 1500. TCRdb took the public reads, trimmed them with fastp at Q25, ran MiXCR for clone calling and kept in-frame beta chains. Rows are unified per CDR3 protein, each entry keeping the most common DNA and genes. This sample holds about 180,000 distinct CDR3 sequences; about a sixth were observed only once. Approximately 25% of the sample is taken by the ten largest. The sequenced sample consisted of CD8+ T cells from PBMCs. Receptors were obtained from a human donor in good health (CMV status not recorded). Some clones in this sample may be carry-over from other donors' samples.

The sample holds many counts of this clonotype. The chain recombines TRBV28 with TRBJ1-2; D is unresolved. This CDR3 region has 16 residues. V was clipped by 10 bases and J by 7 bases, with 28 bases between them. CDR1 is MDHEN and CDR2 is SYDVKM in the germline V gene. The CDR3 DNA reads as TGTGCCACACTTAGTGGAAGGCGCCACCTCATCAGTGGCTACACCTTC. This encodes CATLSGRRHLISGYTF.

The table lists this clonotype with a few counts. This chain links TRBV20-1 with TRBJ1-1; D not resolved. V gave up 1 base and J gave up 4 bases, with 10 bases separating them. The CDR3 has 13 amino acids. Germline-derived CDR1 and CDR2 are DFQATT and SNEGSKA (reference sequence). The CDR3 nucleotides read TGCAGTGCTAGAGCCATGGGGTTCACTGAAGCTTTCTTT. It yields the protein CSARAMGFTEAFF.

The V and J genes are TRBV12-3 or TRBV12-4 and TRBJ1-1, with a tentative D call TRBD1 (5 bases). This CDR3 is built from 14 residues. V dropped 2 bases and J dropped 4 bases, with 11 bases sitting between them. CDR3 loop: CASSLRGAGTEAFF. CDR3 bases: TGTGCCAGCAGTTTACGAGGGGCCGGCACTGAAGCTTTCTTT.

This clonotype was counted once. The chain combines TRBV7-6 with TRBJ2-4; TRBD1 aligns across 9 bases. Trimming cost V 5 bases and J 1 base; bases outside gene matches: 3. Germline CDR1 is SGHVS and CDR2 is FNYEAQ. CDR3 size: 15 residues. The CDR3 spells CASSDGTGAKNIQYF. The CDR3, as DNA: TGTGCCAGCAGCGACGGGACAGGGGCCAAAAACATTCAGTACTTC. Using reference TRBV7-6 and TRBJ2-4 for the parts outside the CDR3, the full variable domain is GAGVSQSPRYKVTKRGQDVALRCDPISGHVSLYWYRQALGQGPEFLTYFNYEAQQDKSGLPNDRFSAERPEGSISTLTIQRTEQRDSAMYRCASSDGTGAKNIQYFGAGTRLSVL.

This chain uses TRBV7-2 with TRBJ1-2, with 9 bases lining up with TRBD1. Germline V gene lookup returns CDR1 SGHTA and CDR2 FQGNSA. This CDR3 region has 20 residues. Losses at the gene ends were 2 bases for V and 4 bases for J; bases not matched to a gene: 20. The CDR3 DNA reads TGTGCCAGCAGCTTAATCGTTTGGGGGACAGGGCCTAATGGTGGCTATGGCTACACCTTC. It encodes CASSLIVWGTGPNGGYGYTF.

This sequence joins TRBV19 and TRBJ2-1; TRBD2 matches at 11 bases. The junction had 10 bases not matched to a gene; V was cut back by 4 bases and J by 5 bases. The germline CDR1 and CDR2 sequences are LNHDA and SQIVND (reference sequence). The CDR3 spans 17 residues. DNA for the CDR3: TGTGCCAGTAGTACCTTCTTAGCGGGGGGGCTGGACAATGAGCAGTTCTTC. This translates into CASSTFLAGGLDNEQFF.

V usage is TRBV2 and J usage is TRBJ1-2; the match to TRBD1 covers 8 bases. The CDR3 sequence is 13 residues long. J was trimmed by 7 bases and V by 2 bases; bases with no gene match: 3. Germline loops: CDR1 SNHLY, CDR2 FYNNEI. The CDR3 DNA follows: TGTGCCAGCAGTGAACAGGGGGCGCCTGGCTACACCTTC. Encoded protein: CASSEQGAPGYTF.

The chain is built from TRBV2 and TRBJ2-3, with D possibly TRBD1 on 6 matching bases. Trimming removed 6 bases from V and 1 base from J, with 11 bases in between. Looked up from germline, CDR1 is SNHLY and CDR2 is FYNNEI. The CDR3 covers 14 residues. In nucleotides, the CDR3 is TGTGCCAGCAGCCGTGGGGGCCGCACAGATACGCAGTATTTT. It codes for CASSRGGRTDTQYF.

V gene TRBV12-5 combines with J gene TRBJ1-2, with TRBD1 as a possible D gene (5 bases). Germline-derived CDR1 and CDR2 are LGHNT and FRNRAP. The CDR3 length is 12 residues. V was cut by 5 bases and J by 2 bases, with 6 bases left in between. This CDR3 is CASGDRNYGYTF. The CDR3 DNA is TGTGCTAGTGGTGACAGAAACTATGGCTACACCTTC.

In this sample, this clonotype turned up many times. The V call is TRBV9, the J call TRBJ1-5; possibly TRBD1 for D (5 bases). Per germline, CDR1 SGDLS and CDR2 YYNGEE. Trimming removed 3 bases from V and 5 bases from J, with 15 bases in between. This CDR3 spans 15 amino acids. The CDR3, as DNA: TGTGCCAGCAGCGCCGGGACCCTGAGAGATCAGCCCCAGCATTTT. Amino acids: CASSAGTLRDQPQHF. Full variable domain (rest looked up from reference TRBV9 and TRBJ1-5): DSGVTQTPKHLITATGQRVTLRCSPRSGDLSVYWYQQSLDQGLQFLIQYYNGEERAKGNILERFSAQQFPDLHSELNLSSLELGDSALYFCASSAGTLRDQPQHFGDGTRLSIL.

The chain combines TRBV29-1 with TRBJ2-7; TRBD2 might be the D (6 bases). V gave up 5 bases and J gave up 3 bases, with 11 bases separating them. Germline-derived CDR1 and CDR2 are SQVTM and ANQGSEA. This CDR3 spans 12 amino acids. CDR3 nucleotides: TGCAGCGTTATTTTGCGGGGCTACGAGCAGTACTTC. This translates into CSVILRGYEQYF.

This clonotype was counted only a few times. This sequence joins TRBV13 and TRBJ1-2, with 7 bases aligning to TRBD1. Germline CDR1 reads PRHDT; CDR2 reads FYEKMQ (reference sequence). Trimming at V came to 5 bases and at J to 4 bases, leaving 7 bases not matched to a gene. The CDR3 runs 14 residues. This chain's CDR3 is CASSQRTGSYGYTF. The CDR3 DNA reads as TGTGCCAGCAGCCAAAGGACAGGTTCCTATGGCTACACCTTC. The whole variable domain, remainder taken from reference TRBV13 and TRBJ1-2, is AAGVIQSPRHLIKEKRETATLKCYPIPRHDTVYWYQQGPGQDPQFLISFYEKMQSDKGSIPDRFSAQQFSDYHSELNMSSLELGDSALYFCASSQRTGSYGYTFGSGTRLTVV.

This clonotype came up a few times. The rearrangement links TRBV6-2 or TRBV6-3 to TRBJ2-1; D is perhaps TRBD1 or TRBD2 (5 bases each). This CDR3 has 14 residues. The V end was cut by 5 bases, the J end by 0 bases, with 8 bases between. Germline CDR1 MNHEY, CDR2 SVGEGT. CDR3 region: CASSRDASYNEQFF. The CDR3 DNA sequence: TGTGCCAGCAGTCGGGACGCCTCCTACAATGAGCAGTTCTTC.

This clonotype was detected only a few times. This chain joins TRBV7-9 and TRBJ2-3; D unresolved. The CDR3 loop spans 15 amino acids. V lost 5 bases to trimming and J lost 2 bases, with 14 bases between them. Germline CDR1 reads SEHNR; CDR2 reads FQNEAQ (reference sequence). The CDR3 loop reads CASSPGLSNTDTQYF. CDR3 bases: TGTGCCAGCAGCCCCGGCTTATCTAACACAGATACGCAGTATTTT.